This T cell receptor (beta chain) was retrieved from a study of cytomegalovirus exposure and HLA in healthy donors. Study context: A subsequent analysis reported that the 95 to 150 validation repertoires were produced on the same platform that had also been used for the 550 to 750 first-cohort repertoires. Findings of the study overall: Later, an analysis found that TCR clusters from the first cohort tended to co-occur in the roughly 120 validation repertoires.

Repertoires were generated with immunoSEQ multiplex PCR, while TCRdb's copy carries only in-frame clones and drops some. The sample records about 400,000 clones, approximately 90% being singletons. With respect to this clone: Antigen specificity is unknown.

Germline values: CDR1 MNHEY, CDR2 SVGAGI. The CDR3 is 15 residues long. V dropped 5 bases and J dropped 1 base, with 14 bases sitting between them. The receptor's source is a woman between 18 and 29 years old in good health and CMV-seronegative. J is TRBJ1-1 and V is TRBV6-5; D is uncertain. The specimen was PBMCs. This CDR3 is CASSNGYGRNTEAFF. The CDR3 DNA sequence: TGTGCCAGCAGTAACGGTTACGGGAGGAACACTGAAGCTTTCTTT.